This T cell receptor (beta chain) was captured in a study of blood T cell repertoires in COVID-19. The Seattle site enrolled patients during active infection and followed them longitudinally. With 0 bases removed from V and 6 bases from J, the gap between germline ends came to 14 bases. This CDR3 has 15 amino acids. The germline CDR1 and CDR2 sequences are LGHDT and YNNKEL (reference sequence). The protocol was immunoSEQ multiplex PCR, while the TCRdb copy is restricted to in-frame clones and leaves out a portion. The table shows 150,000 to 250,000 clones, with 94% occurring only once. The chain links TRBV3-1 (or the pseudogene TRBV3-2) to TRBJ1-1, with D perhaps TRBD1 (6 bases). Material for sequencing was peripheral blood. The receptor was derived from a man younger than 40 with COVID-19, enrolled during active disease. CDR3 region: CASSQDLWGPAEAFF. CDR3 nucleotide sequence: TGTGCCAGCAGCCAAGATCTATGGGGGCCAGCTGAAGCTTTCTTT.